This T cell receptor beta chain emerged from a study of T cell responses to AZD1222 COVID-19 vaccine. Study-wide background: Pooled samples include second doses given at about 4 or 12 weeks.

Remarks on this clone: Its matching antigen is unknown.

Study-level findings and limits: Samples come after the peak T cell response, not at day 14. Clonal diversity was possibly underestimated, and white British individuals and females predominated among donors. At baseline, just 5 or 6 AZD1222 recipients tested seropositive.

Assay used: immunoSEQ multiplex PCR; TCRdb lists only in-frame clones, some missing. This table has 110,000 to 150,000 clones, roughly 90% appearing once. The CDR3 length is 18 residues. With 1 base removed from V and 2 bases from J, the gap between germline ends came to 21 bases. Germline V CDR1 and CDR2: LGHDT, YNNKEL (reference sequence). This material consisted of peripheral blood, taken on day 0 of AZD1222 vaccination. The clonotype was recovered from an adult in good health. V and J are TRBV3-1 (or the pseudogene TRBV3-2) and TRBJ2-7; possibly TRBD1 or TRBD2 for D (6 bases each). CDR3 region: CASSQGMSGAGQTYEQYF. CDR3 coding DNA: TGTGCCAGCAGCCAAGGAATGTCGGGGGCAGGGCAAACCTACGAGCAGTACTTC.